Each of the 22 T cell receptor beta chains below was sequenced from the same sample in a study of T cell responses to AZD1222 COVID-19 vaccine. Assay: immunoSEQ multiplex PCR; the TCRdb copy retains only in-frame clones and omits some. The sample lists about 110,000 clones, roughly 87% occurring once. The starting material was peripheral blood, obtained 28 days after the second AZD1222 dose. Receptor source: an adult who received the AZD1222 COVID-19 vaccine.

The genes are TRBV6-2 or TRBV6-3 and TRBJ2-7, with D perhaps matching TRBD2 (5 bases). Germline V gene sequence: CDR1 MNHEY, CDR2 SVGEGT. V lost 2 bases to trimming and J lost 2 bases, with 7 bases between them. There are 13 residues in the CDR3. The CDR3 here is CASSYTGTYEQYF. The CDR3 DNA follows: TGTGCCAGCAGTTACACCGGGACCTACGAGCAGTACTTC.

The chain combines TRBV19 with TRBJ1-5; tentatively, D is TRBD1 (6 bases). The CDR3 has 15 amino acids. The germline V gene has CDR1 LNHDA and CDR2 SQIVND (reference sequence). With 5 bases removed from V and 7 bases from J, the gap between germline ends came to 18 bases. The DNA of the CDR3 is TGTGCCAGTAGTCCCCCCTGGGGGCATCGACAGCCCCAGCATTTT. Translation: CASSPPWGHRQPQHF.

V and J are TRBV18 and TRBJ1-5, with D unclear. The V gene's germline CDR1 is KGHSH and CDR2 LQKENI. This CDR3 spans 14 amino acids. The V gene lost 2 bases and the J gene lost 7 bases, with 12 bases spanning the gap. CDR3 DNA sequence: TGTGCCAGCTCACCAGGCCGGAGTTGGCAGCCCCAGCATTTT. It is translated as CASSPGRSWQPQHF. Based on the CDR3 plus reference TRBV18 and TRBJ1-5, the full variable domain is NAGVMQNPRHLVRRRGQEARLRCSPMKGHSHVYWYRQLPEEGLKFMVYLQKENIIDESGMPKERFSAEFPKEGPSILRIQQVVRGDSAAYFCASSPGRSWQPQHFGDGTRLSIL.

CDR3 amino acids: CASGGVNQETQYF. CDR3 nucleotide sequence: TGTGCCAGTGGAGGGGTAAACCAAGAGACCCAGTACTTC. The chain couples TRBV5-4 to TRBJ2-5, with a weak D call TRBD2 (6 bases). The germline V and J ends were trimmed by 8 bases and 0 bases, with 11 bases remaining between them. The CDR3 runs to 13 residues. Looked up from germline, CDR1 is SGHNT and CDR2 is YYREEE (reference sequence).

The chain uses TRBV5-1 and TRBJ2-1; no reliable D call. V gave up 2 bases and J gave up 5 bases, with 20 bases separating them. The CDR3 totals 17 residues. In germline, CDR1 is SGHRS, CDR2 YFSETQ. The CDR3 reads CASSLPDHAQYDNEQFF. Here the CDR3 DNA reads TGCGCCAGCAGCTTACCGGACCACGCCCAATATGACAATGAGCAGTTCTTC.

The chain couples TRBV9 to TRBJ2-7; a possible D gene is TRBD2 (6 bases). Germline CDR1 is SGDLS and CDR2 is YYNGEE. CDR3 length: 11 residues. Trimming shortened V by 4 bases and J by 5 bases, and 7 bases separated the two germline ends. In nucleotides, the CDR3 is TGTGCCAGCAGCCCGGGGGACGAGCAGTACTTC. This gives the protein CASSPGDEQYF.

Written as DNA, the CDR3 is TGTGCCAGCAGTGAAGGGCCCAGGGGGCGGCGATTGACAGAGACCCAGTACTTC. This codes for CASSEGPRGRRLTETQYF. This chain uses TRBV6-1 with TRBJ2-5, with 8 positions matching TRBD1. Losses at the gene ends were 1 base for V and 4 bases for J; bases not matched to a gene: 14. This CDR3 region has 18 residues. CDR1 and CDR2 (germline): MNHNS, SASEGT.

This chain joins TRBV5-1 and TRBJ2-7; possibly TRBD1 or TRBD2 for D (5 bases each). The CDR3 is 14 residues long. The ends were cut back, 0 bases at V and 0 bases at J, with 7 bases in the middle. Germline CDR1 reads SGHRS; CDR2 reads YFSETQ. The CDR3 sequence: CASSLAGRSYEQYF. The CDR3 region has the DNA TGCGCCAGCAGCTTGGCGGGGCGCTCCTACGAGCAGTACTTC.

The chain carries TRBV3-1 (or the pseudogene TRBV3-2) and TRBJ1-2; D possibly corresponds to TRBD1 (5 bases). Germline CDR1 reads LGHDT; CDR2 reads YNNKEL (reference sequence). Trimming cost V 1 base and J 7 bases, with 10 bases left between them. The CDR3 has 13 amino acids. The CDR3 nucleotides are TGTGCCAGCAGCCAAGTTCAGGGAGGTGGCTACACCTTC. This gives the protein CASSQVQGGGYTF.

This chain links TRBV12-3 or TRBV12-4 with TRBJ1-5; D is perhaps TRBD1 (5 bases). CDR3 length: 13 residues. V gave up 8 bases and J gave up 4 bases, with 12 bases separating them. CDR3 loop: CASARGGNQPQHF. The CDR3 coding sequence is TGTGCCAGCGCTAGGGGAGGGAATCAGCCCCAGCATTTT.

This sequence joins TRBV28 and TRBJ1-4, with a weak D call TRBD1 (6 bases). The CDR3 runs to 14 residues. Per the germline V gene, CDR1 is MDHEN and CDR2 is SYDVKM. V lost 2 bases to trimming and J lost 5 bases, with 9 bases between them. The CDR3 DNA sequence: TGTGCCAGCAGTTTAGGGCAGGGGAATGAAAAACTGTTTTTT. It is translated as CASSLGQGNEKLFF.

The chain couples TRBV12-3 or TRBV12-4 to TRBJ2-1; D ambiguous. V gave up 6 bases and J gave up 10 bases, with 10 bases separating them. The CDR3 extends over 11 amino acids. CDR3 DNA sequence: TGTGCCAGCAGGAAGTTTGGGGAGCAGTTCTTC. Its protein product is CASRKFGEQFF.

V gene TRBV6-5 combines with J gene TRBJ1-2; TRBD1 matches at 10 bases. J lost 5 bases, V lost 6 bases, and 6 bases had no gene match. This CDR3 has 14 amino acids. Germline V gene data show CDR1 as MNHEY and CDR2 as SVGAGI. CDR3 in DNA: TGTGCCAGCAGGGCCGGGACAGGGGCTTATGGCTACACCTTC. Translated, it gives CASRAGTGAYGYTF.

The V and J genes are TRBV7-9 and TRBJ2-2, with D possibly being TRBD1 (6 bases). The V end was cut by 4 bases, the J end by 4 bases, with 19 bases between. CDR1 is SEHNR and CDR2 is FQNEAQ in the germline V gene (reference sequence). CDR3 length: 17 residues. CDR3 in DNA: TGTGCCAGCAGCTCCCCCATCCGGGACACCGCCACCGGGGAGCTGTTTTTT. This gives the protein CASSSPIRDTATGELFF.

The V gene is TRBV7-8, the J gene TRBJ2-1, with D possibly being TRBD2 (5 bases). The CDR3 extends over 14 amino acids. CDR1 and CDR2 (germline): SGHVS, FQNEAQ. Trimming cost V 5 bases and J 6 bases, with 14 bases left between them. The chain's CDR3 is CASSPYPRVNEQFF. In DNA, the CDR3 is TGTGCCAGCAGCCCCTACCCGCGGGTCAATGAGCAGTTCTTC.

Here the CDR3 DNA reads TGCGCCAGCAGTGCTAACACCGTAAACACTGAAGCTTTCTTT. Protein product: CASSANTVNTEAFF. The chain carries TRBV10-1 and TRBJ1-1, with D unresolved. V shed 4 bases and J shed 2 bases, with 11 bases lying between them. CDR3 length: 14 amino acids. Germline V CDR1 and CDR2: WNHNN, SYGVQD (reference sequence).

The chain recombines TRBV24-1 with TRBJ2-3; D is unresolved. V gave up 3 bases and J gave up 8 bases, with 11 bases separating them. Germline CDR1 and CDR2: KGHDR and SFDVKD. This CDR3 contains 13 residues. This CDR3 reads CATSDPHLATQYF. CDR3 sequence (DNA): TGTGCCACCAGTGATCCGCATCTTGCTACGCAGTATTTT.

The chain carries TRBV18 and TRBJ1-1; D gene uncertain. Germline-derived CDR1 and CDR2 are KGHSH and LQKENI. With 6 bases removed from V and 6 bases from J, the gap between germline ends came to 11 bases. This CDR3 contains 12 residues. The DNA of the CDR3 is TGTGCCAGCTCCACGCCGGGAGCTGAAGCTTTCTTT. Translating gives CASSTPGAEAFF.

The chain links TRBV5-5 to TRBJ1-6; possibly TRBD1 for D (5 bases). V lost 4 bases and J 0 bases, leaving 14 bases between the germline ends. Germline V gene data show CDR1 as SGHKS and CDR2 as YYEKEE (reference sequence). The CDR3 loop spans 17 amino acids. The CDR3 region is CASSVRVLDSYNSPLHF. CDR3 DNA: TGTGCCAGCAGCGTCAGGGTTTTAGACTCCTATAATTCACCCCTCCACTTT.

The chain links TRBV19 to TRBJ1-2, with 9 bases identical to TRBD1. This CDR3 has 15 residues. Trimming took 2 bases from V and 8 from J; bases not matched to a gene: 9. CDR1 is LNHDA, CDR2 SQIVND, per germline (reference sequence). As DNA, the CDR3 is TGTGCCAGTAGTATAACAGGGGGCGTCGATAGGGGCTACACCTTC. It yields the protein CASSITGGVDRGYTF. The variable domain in full, completed from reference TRBV19 and TRBJ1-2, reads DGGITQSPKYLFRKEGQNVTLSCEQNLNHDAMYWYRQDPGQGLRLIYYSQIVNDFQKGDIAEGYSVSREKKESFPLTVTSAQKNPTAFYLCASSITGGVDRGYTFGSGTRLTVV.

This chain uses TRBV11-2 with TRBJ2-3, with 7 bases that match TRBD1. V shed 6 bases and J 10 bases; nucleotides not matched to a gene: 13. The CDR3 contains 14 residues. Germline loops: CDR1 SGHAT, CDR2 FQNNGV. CDR3 residues: CASSLAARGQPQYF. Here the CDR3 DNA reads TGTGCCAGCAGTCTAGCAGCTAGGGGACAGCCGCAGTATTTT.

This chain connects TRBV4-1 to TRBJ2-7; the D is unclear. Germline CDR1 MGHRA, CDR2 YSYEKL. CDR3 size: 13 residues. Trimming cost V 1 base and J 3 bases, with 7 bases left between them. The CDR3 nucleotides read TGCGCCAGCAGCCAAGCCGCCAGCTACGAGCAGTACTTC. Translation gives CASSQAASYEQYF.